Below, 22 T cell receptor beta chains from the same sample are listed, as sequenced in a study of blood T cell repertoires in COVID-19. Assay: immunoSEQ multiplex PCR; the TCRdb copy retains only in-frame clones and omits some. Counted here are over 120,000 clones, roughly 75% occurring once; the ten biggest clones make up less than 7.5%. The sample consisted of PBMCs or T cells enriched from blood (not recorded which). These receptors originate from a woman in her forties or fifties who had recovered from COVID-19.

In its sample, this clone was seen many times. The chain joins TRBV28 to TRBJ1-5; no definite D call. Germline V lookup: CDR1 MDHEN, CDR2 SYDVKM. V lost 3 bases and J lost 6, with 9 bases in between. This CDR3 spans 13 amino acids. The CDR3, as DNA: TGTGCCAGCAGTTTCGAGGCTCCTCAGCCCCAGCATTTT. Amino acids: CASSFEAPQPQHF.

CDR3 loop: CASSEHTGEQYV. The CDR3 DNA follows: TGTGCCAGCAGTGAACACACAGGGGAGCAGTACGTC. This sequence joins TRBV6-1 and TRBJ2-7, with TRBD1 as a possible D gene (6 bases). The CDR3 covers 12 residues. CDR1 and CDR2 from the germline V gene are MNHNS and SASEGT. Deletions cut 2 bases from V and 7 bases from J, with 9 bases between.

V is TRBV6-5 and J is TRBJ1-4; D call uncertain. The CDR3 loop spans 14 amino acids. Germline-derived CDR1 and CDR2 are MNHEY and SVGAGI. The CDR3 region is CGIRVRGGDEKLFF. The CDR3 DNA reads as TGTGGAATAAGGGTCCGGGGTGGGGATGAAAAACTGTTTTTT.

J is TRBJ2-2 and V is TRBV11-3; D might be TRBD1 (6 bases). The CDR3 runs 16 residues. Trimming cost V 1 base and J 4 bases, with 13 bases left between them. CDR1 and CDR2 (germline): SGHNT, YENEEA. The CDR3: CASSLGVQGTTGELFF. In nucleotides, the CDR3 is TGTGCCAGCAGCTTAGGCGTGCAGGGGACCACCGGGGAGCTGTTTTTT.

This clone has at least ten counts. This rearrangement joins TRBV5-4 to TRBJ1-2; 7 bases are a match to TRBD1. The V gene end was trimmed by 0 bases and the J gene end by 3 bases; junction bases not matched to a gene: 2. This CDR3 contains 14 residues. Germline assignment: CDR1 SGHNT and CDR2 YYREEE (reference sequence). CDR3 nucleotide sequence: TGTGCCAGCAGCTTGGGGCAGGGGGACTATGGCTACACCTTC. Protein: CASSLGQGDYGYTF.

The chain employs TRBV10-3 and TRBJ2-7; D is uncertain. Trimming took 3 bases from V and 0 from J, leaving 18 bases between them. The V gene's germline CDR1 is ENHRY and CDR2 SYGVKD. This CDR3 spans 17 amino acids. This CDR3 reads CAISDPTSRVTSYEQYV. In nucleotides, the CDR3 is TGTGCCATCAGTGACCCTACTTCCCGGGTGACCTCCTACGAGCAGTACGTC.

This chain uses TRBV24-1 with TRBJ1-2; D is perhaps TRBD1 (6 bases). CDR3 length: 12 amino acids. Germline CDR1 and CDR2: KGHDR and SFDVKD. V was pared by 6 bases and J by 8 bases, with 12 bases between. Here the CDR3 reads CATSPGVGGYTF. CDR3 DNA: TGTGCCACCAGTCCAGGGGTGGGCGGCTACACCTTC.

CDR3 in DNA: TGTGCCAGCAGCACCCTATCCCGTCACAGGGTCACCTACAATGAGCAGTTCTTC. Its translation is CASSTLSRHRVTYNEQFF. The chain links TRBV21-1 to TRBJ2-1; the table's D call TRBD1 went unverified against the DNA. TRBV21-1 is shown as a pseudogene. CDR3 length: 18 amino acids.

There are a few counts of this clone. The chain recombines TRBV6-2 or TRBV6-3 with TRBJ1-4, with 9 bases matching TRBD1. The CDR3 length is 16 residues. With 2 bases clipped from V and 6 bases from J, the junction kept 7 bases outside the gene matches. The germline V gene encodes CDR1 MNHEY and CDR2 SVGEGT. Here the CDR3 reads CASSYTTGGVDEKLFF. DNA for the CDR3: TGTGCCAGCAGTTACACTACAGGGGGCGTCGATGAAAAACTGTTTTTT.

This chain connects TRBV21-1 to TRBJ1-5. TRBV21-1 constitutes a pseudogene. The CDR3 extends over 16 amino acids. Written as DNA, the CDR3 is TGTGCCCCCATCGGGGGGGGTCGGGTATGCAATCAGCCCCAGCATTTT. It translates to CAPIGGGRVCNQPQHF.

V gene TRBV7-9 combines with J gene TRBJ2-3; D might be TRBD2 (6 bases). Germline CDR1 is SEHNR and CDR2 is FQNEAQ (reference sequence). V shed 7 bases and J shed 1 base, with 15 bases lying between them. CDR3 size: 15 residues. CDR3 residues: CASTPRGGGTDTQYF. CDR3 nucleotides: TGTGCCAGCACTCCGCGGGGTGGGGGCACAGATACGCAGTATTTT.

The rearrangement joins TRBV2 to TRBJ1-6, with a weak D call TRBD1 (6 bases). The germline V gene encodes CDR1 SNHLY and CDR2 FYNNEI. V shed 4 bases and J shed 6 bases, with 16 bases lying between them. The CDR3 runs 16 residues. The CDR3 here is CASSGEGGRFNSPLHF. DNA for the CDR3: TGTGCCAGCAGTGGGGAGGGGGGGCGATTTAATTCACCCCTCCACTTT.

This clone has more than one count but fewer than ten. J is TRBJ1-3 and V is TRBV7-6; 8 positions match TRBD1. Trimming took 3 bases from V and 2 from J; bases not matched to a gene: 9. There are 17 residues in the CDR3. Germline loops: CDR1 SGHVS, CDR2 FNYEAQ. The CDR3 DNA follows: TGTGCCAGCAGCTTGGCCCCCACGGGACAGGCTGGAAACACCATATATTTT. Translated, it gives CASSLAPTGQAGNTIYF. The full variable domain, in which reference TRBV7-6 and TRBJ1-3 provide the parts outside the CDR3, is GAGVSQSPRYKVTKRGQDVALRCDPISGHVSLYWYRQALGQGPEFLTYFNYEAQQDKSGLPNDRFSAERPEGSISTLTIQRTEQRDSAMYRCASSLAPTGQAGNTIYFGEGSWLTVV.

The chain carries TRBV14 and TRBJ2-7; D remains unclear. Germline-derived CDR1 and CDR2 are SGHDN and FVKESK. V dropped 3 bases and J dropped 3 bases, with 15 bases sitting between them. The CDR3 has 15 amino acids. In nucleotides, the CDR3 is TGTGCCAGCAGCCAGCTCACAGTGATGGTCTACGAGCAGTACTTC. As protein: CASSQLTVMVYEQYF.

The chain links TRBV9 to TRBJ2-1, with 7 positions matching TRBD2. V was clipped by 3 bases and J by 7 bases; unmatched bases: 10. The CDR3 is 15 residues long. Germline loops: CDR1 SGDLS, CDR2 YYNGEE. The CDR3 is CASSARFREGNEQFF. As DNA, the CDR3 is TGTGCCAGCAGCGCCCGCTTCAGGGAGGGGAATGAGCAGTTCTTC.

The chain is built from TRBV9 and TRBJ2-1; 10 positions agree with TRBD2. Germline lookup yields CDR1 SGDLS and CDR2 YYNGEE. J gave up 2 bases and V 4 bases, and 3 bases lay outside the gene matches. This CDR3 comprises 15 residues. This CDR3 is CASSRTSGTYNEQFF. The CDR3 DNA sequence: TGTGCCAGCAGCCGGACTAGCGGCACCTACAATGAGCAGTTCTTC.

The chain employs TRBV9 and TRBJ2-7, with 7 bases identical to TRBD2. There are 14 residues in the CDR3. CDR1 and CDR2 (germline): SGDLS, YYNGEE. J lost 4 bases, V lost 0 bases, and 4 bases had no gene match. In DNA, the CDR3 is TGTGCCAGCAGCGTAGGACTAGCCGGGTACGAGCAGTACTTC. It specifies CASSVGLAGYEQYF.

This clone has a handful of counts. The genes are TRBV12-5 and TRBJ1-6; 9 bases fit TRBD1. Per the germline V gene, CDR1 is LGHNT and CDR2 is FRNRAP. V lost 5 bases to trimming and J lost 8 bases; unmatched junction nucleotides: 16. The CDR3 is made up of 18 amino acids. CDR3 coding DNA: TGTGCTAGTGGTATTAGTGCCCAGGACAGGGGATGGGATTCACCCCTCCACTTT. Translation gives CASGISAQDRGWDSPLHF. The full variable domain, with the rest looked up from reference TRBV12-5 and TRBJ1-6, is DARVTQTPRHKVTEMGQEVTMRCQPILGHNTVFWYRQTMMQGLELLAYFRNRAPLDDSGMPKDRFSAEMPDATLATLKIQPSEPRDSAVYFCASGISAQDRGWDSPLHFGNGTRLTVT.

The chain is built from TRBV25-1 and TRBJ2-3; tentative D call: TRBD1 (5 bases). Trimming removed 5 bases at V and 9 bases at J, with 21 bases between. CDR1 and CDR2 from the germline V gene are MGHDK and SYGVNS. The CDR3 is 15 amino acids. The CDR3 DNA sequence: TGTGCCAGCAGTCCCCCAGGGTCCCCTCTAGGCACGCAGTATTTT. Protein product: CASSPPGSPLGTQYF.

CDR3: CASSLTGGGYTF. The CDR3 nucleotides are TGTGCCAGCAGTTTGACAGGGGGCGGCTACACCTTC. The chain is built from TRBV6-5 and TRBJ1-2; 10 positions agree with TRBD1. V lost 4 bases and J lost 8; bases outside the gene matches: 1. CDR1 and CDR2 from the germline V gene are MNHEY and SVGAGI. The CDR3 is 12 residues long.

The chain couples TRBV6-5 to TRBJ2-5; 15 positions match TRBD2. The CDR3 contains 16 residues. The V segment lost 2 bases and the J segment 5 bases; nucleotides outside the gene matches: 3. The germline gives CDR1 MNHEY, CDR2 SVGAGI. The CDR3 DNA reads TGTGCCAGCAGTTACGGGACTAGCGGGGGGTGGGAGACCCAGTACTTC. Translating gives CASSYGTSGGWETQYF.

The CDR3 reads CASSPDGFQETQYF. As DNA, the CDR3 is TGTGCCAGCAGTCCTGACGGGTTCCAAGAGACCCAGTACTTC. The chain is built from TRBV6-5 and TRBJ2-5; D uncertain. V was cut by 5 bases and J by 1 base, with 11 bases left in between. From germline, CDR1 is MNHEY and CDR2 SVGAGI. The CDR3 consists of 14 residues.